This T cell receptor (beta chain) was retrieved from a study of T cell changes during pregnancy in multiple sclerosis. CDR3 length: 15 residues. In germline, CDR1 is SGHRS, CDR2 YFSETQ. Trimming cost V 5 bases and J 0 bases, with 12 bases left between them. Profiled with immunoSEQ multiplex PCR; TCRdb holds only in-frame clones, not every one. The sample contains 60,000 to 75,000 clones, approximately 92% of which appear only once. This sample comprised peripheral blood, obtained in the second trimester of pregnancy. The V and J genes are TRBV5-1 and TRBJ2-1; D not certain. The origin of this receptor is a female donor with multiple sclerosis, enrolled in a pregnancy study. CDR3 region: CASRSTVSSYNEQFF. The CDR3, as DNA: TGCGCCAGCAGATCTACAGTTAGCTCCTACAATGAGCAGTTCTTC.